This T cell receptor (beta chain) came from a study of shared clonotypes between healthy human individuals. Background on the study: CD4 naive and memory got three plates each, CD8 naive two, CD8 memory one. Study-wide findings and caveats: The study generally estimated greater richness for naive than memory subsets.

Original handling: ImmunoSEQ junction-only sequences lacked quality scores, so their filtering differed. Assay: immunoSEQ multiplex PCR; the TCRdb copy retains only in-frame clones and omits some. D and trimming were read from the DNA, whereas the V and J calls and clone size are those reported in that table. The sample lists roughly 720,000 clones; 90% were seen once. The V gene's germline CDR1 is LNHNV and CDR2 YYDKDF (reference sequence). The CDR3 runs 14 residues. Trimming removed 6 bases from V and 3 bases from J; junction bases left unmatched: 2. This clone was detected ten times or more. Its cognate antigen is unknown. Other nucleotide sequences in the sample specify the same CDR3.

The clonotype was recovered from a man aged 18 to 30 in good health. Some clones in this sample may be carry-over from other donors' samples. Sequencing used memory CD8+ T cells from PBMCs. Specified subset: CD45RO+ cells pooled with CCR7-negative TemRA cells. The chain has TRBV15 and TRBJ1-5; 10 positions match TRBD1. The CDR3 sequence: CATRGQGNNQPQHF. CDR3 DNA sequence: TGTGCCACCAGGGGACAGGGGAACAATCAGCCCCAGCATTTT. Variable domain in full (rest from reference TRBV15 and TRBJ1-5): DAMVIQNPRYQVTQFGKPVTLSCSQTLNHNVMYWYQQKSSQAPKLLFHYYDKDFNNEADTPDNFQSRRPNTSFCFLDIRSPGLGDTAMYLCATRGQGNNQPQHFGDGTRLSIL.